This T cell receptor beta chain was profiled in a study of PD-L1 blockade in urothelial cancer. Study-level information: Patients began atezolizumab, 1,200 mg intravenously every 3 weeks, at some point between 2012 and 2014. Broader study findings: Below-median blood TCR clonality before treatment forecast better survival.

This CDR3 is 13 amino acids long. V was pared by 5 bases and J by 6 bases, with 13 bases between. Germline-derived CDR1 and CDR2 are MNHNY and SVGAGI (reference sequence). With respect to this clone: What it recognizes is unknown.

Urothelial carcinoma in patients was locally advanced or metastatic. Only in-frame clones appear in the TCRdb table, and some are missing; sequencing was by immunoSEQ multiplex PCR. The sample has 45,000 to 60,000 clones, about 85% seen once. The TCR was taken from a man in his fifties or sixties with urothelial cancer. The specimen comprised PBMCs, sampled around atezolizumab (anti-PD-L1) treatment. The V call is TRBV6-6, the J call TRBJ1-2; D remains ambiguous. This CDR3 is CASSQRGSHGYTF. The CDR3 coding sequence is TGTGCCAGCAGTCAACGGGGTTCGCATGGCTACACCTTC.